The 32 T cell receptor beta chains below all came from one sample that was sequenced in a study of blood T cell repertoires in COVID-19. Clones were read by immunoSEQ multiplex PCR, and TCRdb kept only the in-frame ones, dropping some. The table records about 200,000 clones, roughly 82% of them present only once. Sequences were obtained from PBMCs or T cells enriched from blood (not recorded which). These receptors were taken from a woman aged 55-70 years with acute COVID-19.

V gene TRBV2 combines with J gene TRBJ2-1; the match to TRBD1 covers 7 bases. V lost 11 bases and J lost 6; bases outside the gene matches: 4. Germline V gene sequence: CDR1 SNHLY, CDR2 FYNNEI. The CDR3 has 11 residues. CDR3 sequence (DNA): TGTGCCGGGACAGTGCTCAATGAGCAGTTCTTC. As protein: CAGTVLNEQFF.

This chain joins TRBV7-2 and TRBJ1-4; 8 bases are shared with TRBD1. This CDR3 is built from 14 residues. V trimming: 6 bases; J trimming: 6 bases; junction bases outside the gene matches: 6. Germline CDR1 is SGHTA and CDR2 is FQGNSA. The CDR3 nucleotides read TGTGCCAGCAGTCTCGACAGGGGTGATGAAAAACTGTTTTTT. Residues: CASSLDRGDEKLFF. The full variable domain, in which reference TRBV7-2 and TRBJ1-4 provide the parts outside the CDR3, is GAGVSQSPSNKVTEKGKDVELRCDPISGHTALYWYRQSLGQGLEFLIYFQGNSAPDKSGLPSDRFSAERTGGSVSTLTIQRTQQEDSAVYLCASSLDRGDEKLFFGSGTQLSVL.

The chain combines TRBV11-2 with TRBJ2-7; 15 bases fit TRBD2. CDR1 SGHAT and CDR2 FQNNGV come from the germline V gene. Germline trimming cut 5 bases from V and 11 bases from J; bases unmatched to any gene: 7. The CDR3 sequence is 14 residues long. DNA for the CDR3: TGTGCCAGCAGCGGGCGGACTAGCGGGAGGGTAGAGTACTTC. This codes for CASSGRTSGRVEYF.

V gene TRBV19 combines with J gene TRBJ1-3, with D possibly being TRBD1 (5 bases). This CDR3 comprises 14 residues. The V end lost 3 bases, the J end lost 6 bases, and 12 bases lay between the germline ends. The germline V gene has CDR1 LNHDA and CDR2 SQIVND (reference sequence). The CDR3: CASSMGRAANTIYF. The CDR3 DNA reads as TGTGCCAGTAGTATGGGCAGGGCGGCAAACACCATATATTTT.

Only a few counts were recorded for this clone. The chain joins TRBV27 to TRBJ1-5; no firm D call. Trimming took off 6 bases at V and 7 bases at J, with 16 bases between the two ends. The CDR3 covers 14 residues. Looked up from germline, CDR1 is MNHEY and CDR2 is SMNVEV (reference sequence). The CDR3 spells CASRPPLGTQPQHF. CDR3 DNA: TGTGCCAGCAGACCACCATTGGGCACCCAGCCCCAGCATTTT.

The rearrangement links TRBV10-3 to TRBJ1-4, with TRBD1 as a possible D gene (6 bases). Germline V gene sequence: CDR1 ENHRY, CDR2 SYGVKD. With 3 bases removed from V and 0 bases from J, the gap between germline ends came to 8 bases. CDR3 length: 15 amino acids. Here the CDR3 reads CAISEQGATNEKLFF. The DNA of the CDR3 is TGTGCCATCAGTGAACAGGGTGCAACTAATGAAAAACTGTTTTTT.

CDR3 in amino acids: CAWGGTSGAYEQYF. DNA of the CDR3: TGTGCCTGGGGGGGGACTAGCGGGGCCTACGAGCAGTACTTC. This chain joins TRBV30 and TRBJ2-7, with 13 nucleotides matching TRBD2. This CDR3 is built from 14 residues. Germline assignment: CDR1 GTSNPN and CDR2 SVGIG (reference sequence). V lost 5 bases, J lost 2 bases, and 3 bases stayed unmatched.

The chain joins TRBV12-3 or TRBV12-4 to TRBJ2-7; no clear D gene. The CDR3 extends over 11 amino acids. Trimming left V 4 bases short and J 4 bases short, with 5 bases between. The CDR3 sequence: CASSSKYEQYF. DNA for the CDR3: TGTGCCAGCAGTTCTAAATACGAGCAGTACTTC.

J is TRBJ2-2 and V is TRBV19; TRBD1 aligns across 9 bases. Germline-derived CDR1 and CDR2 are LNHDA and SQIVND (reference sequence). Germline trimming cut 6 bases from V and 3 bases from J; bases unmatched to any gene: 2. This CDR3 comprises 14 residues. The CDR3 region is CASSRDRDTGELFF. Written as DNA, the CDR3 is TGTGCCAGTAGCCGGGACAGGGACACCGGGGAGCTGTTTTTT.

This chain links TRBV19 with TRBJ1-1; no firm D call. V dropped 7 bases and J dropped 4 bases, with 13 bases sitting between them. The CDR3 contains 13 residues. Germline-derived CDR1 and CDR2 are LNHDA and SQIVND (reference sequence). The CDR3 region is CASTRRAGTEAFF. As DNA, the CDR3 is TGTGCCAGTACCCGAAGGGCGGGCACTGAAGCTTTCTTT. Complete variable domain (other parts from reference TRBV19 and TRBJ1-1): DGGITQSPKYLFRKEGQNVTLSCEQNLNHDAMYWYRQDPGQGLRLIYYSQIVNDFQKGDIAEGYSVSREKKESFPLTVTSAQKNPTAFYLCASTRRAGTEAFFGQGTRLTVV.

The CDR3 protein is CASSLSSGRTGELFF. The CDR3 nucleotides are TGTGCCAGCAGTTTATCCAGCGGGAGAACCGGGGAGCTGTTTTTT. This sequence joins TRBV28 and TRBJ2-2; 8 bases fit TRBD2. The germline CDR1 and CDR2 sequences are MDHEN and SYDVKM. V gave up 1 base and J gave up 5 bases; unmatched junction bases: 3. The CDR3 runs 15 residues.

This clone was recorded only once. The chain uses TRBV7-9 and TRBJ1-1, with D unresolved. The V gene's germline CDR1 is SEHNR and CDR2 FQNEAQ (reference sequence). This CDR3 is 14 amino acids long. V lost 7 bases and J lost 6, with 18 bases in between. Written as DNA, the CDR3 is TGTGCCAGCACCCCGGGCGGGTTTGGGTCTGAAGCTTTCTTT. Translating gives CASTPGGFGSEAFF.

This chain connects TRBV2 to TRBJ2-1, with TRBD1 identical over 7 bases. Looked up from germline, CDR1 is SNHLY and CDR2 is FYNNEI. CDR3 length: 15 residues. The ends lost 0 bases at V and 8 bases at J; junction bases unmatched: 7. The CDR3 DNA reads TGTGCCAGCAGTGAAGCGGACAGGCAGCTCGATGAGCAGTTCTTC. Translating it yields CASSEADRQLDEQFF. Filled out from reference TRBV2 and TRBJ2-1, the complete variable domain reads EPEVTQTPSHQVTQMGQEVILRCVPISNHLYFYWYRQILGQKVEFLVSFYNNEISEKSEIFDDQFSVERPDGSNFTLKIRSTKLEDSAMYFCASSEADRQLDEQFFGPGTRLTVL.

The chain links TRBV28 to TRBJ2-4, with 10 bases identical to TRBD2. Losses at the gene ends were 3 bases for V and 3 bases for J; bases not matched to a gene: 17. The CDR3 has 20 residues. Germline values: CDR1 MDHEN, CDR2 SYDVKM. CDR3 DNA sequence: TGTGCCAGCAGTTTTTGGTCTAGCGGGGGTCTAAGCCCGGGCAAAAACATTCAGTACTTC. It yields the protein CASSFWSSGGLSPGKNIQYF.

The chain carries TRBV5-1 and TRBJ2-4; D may be TRBD2 (7 bases). The CDR3 loop spans 15 amino acids. From germline, CDR1 is SGHRS and CDR2 YFSETQ. Trimming stripped 0 bases from V and 8 bases from J, with 15 bases between. The CDR3, as DNA: TGCGCCAGCAGCTTGGCGGGGGGCGGCCTACACATTCAGTACTTC. Translated: CASSLAGGGLHIQYF.

The gene calls are TRBV18 and TRBJ1-1; no reliable D call. Germline V gene lookup returns CDR1 KGHSH and CDR2 LQKENI. This CDR3 comprises 16 residues. The germline V and J ends were trimmed by 3 bases and 4 bases, with 18 bases remaining between them. DNA for the CDR3: TGTGCCAGCTCACCCGTTATATCGGGAAGAACCACTGAAGCTTTCTTT. The encoded protein is CASSPVISGRTTEAFF.

With respect to this clone: Different DNA sequences within this sample yield the same CDR3. The chain recombines TRBV7-2 with TRBJ2-3, with 9 bases that match TRBD2. The germline V gene encodes CDR1 SGHTA and CDR2 FQGNSA. The CDR3 length is 16 residues. With V trimmed by 1 base and J by 1 base, 3 bases remained unmatched. The CDR3 DNA reads as TGTGCCAGCAGCTTAGTAGCTAGCGGGGGCACAGATACGCAGTATTTT. The encoded protein is CASSLVASGGTDTQYF. The complete variable domain, with remaining parts taken from reference TRBV7-2 and TRBJ2-3, reads GAGVSQSPSNKVTEKGKDVELRCDPISGHTALYWYRQSLGQGLEFLIYFQGNSAPDKSGLPSDRFSAERTGGSVSTLTIQRTQQEDSAVYLCASSLVASGGTDTQYFGPGTRLTVL.

The chain recombines TRBV3-1 (or the pseudogene TRBV3-2) with TRBJ1-5; no firm D call. Germline CDR1 LGHDT, CDR2 YNNKEL (reference sequence). The CDR3 runs 17 residues. Trimming stripped 1 base from V and 3 bases from J, with 16 bases between. CDR3 in amino acids: CASSQVEACGDNQPQHF. DNA of the CDR3: TGTGCCAGCAGCCAAGTGGAGGCCTGTGGAGACAATCAGCCCCAGCATTTT.

The chain uses TRBV7-9 and TRBJ2-3; perhaps TRBD1 as D (5 bases). V was cut by 6 bases and J by 2 bases, with 12 bases left in between. The CDR3 spans 14 residues. The germline CDR1 and CDR2 sequences are SEHNR and FQNEAQ (reference sequence). The CDR3 region has the DNA TGTGCCAGCAGACGACAGATTATCACAGATACGCAGTATTTT. Translating it yields CASRRQIITDTQYF. The full variable domain, in which reference TRBV7-9 and TRBJ2-3 provide the parts outside the CDR3, is DTGVSQNPRHKITKRGQNVTFRCDPISEHNRLYWYRQTLGQGPEFLTYFQNEAQLEKSRLLSDRFSAERPKGSFSTLEIQRTEQGDSAMYLCASRRQIITDTQYFGPGTRLTVL.

This chain joins TRBV5-1 and TRBJ2-2; tentative D call: TRBD1 (6 bases). V was trimmed by 5 bases and J by 1 base, leaving 12 bases between them. Germline V CDR1 and CDR2: SGHRS, YFSETQ. The CDR3 consists of 15 residues. The CDR3 region is CASRMGQENTGELFF. The CDR3 coding sequence is TGCGCCAGCAGAATGGGACAAGAGAACACCGGGGAGCTGTTTTTT. Full variable domain (outside the CDR3, taken from reference TRBV5-1 and TRBJ2-2): KAGVTQTPRYLIKTRGQQVTLSCSPISGHRSVSWYQQTPGQGLQFLFEYFSETQRNKGNFPGRFSGRQFSNSRSEMNVSTLELGDSALYLCASRMGQENTGELFFGEGSRLTVL.

The chain combines TRBV27 with TRBJ2-5; 11 bases align to TRBD2. The germline V gene has CDR1 MNHEY and CDR2 SMNVEV (reference sequence). After removal of 5 bases from V and 4 bases from J, the junction contained 24 bases not matched to a gene. CDR3 length: 21 residues. The CDR3 nucleotides are TGTGCCAGCAGTGGGCGACTAGCGGGGTTCGAAGGGTTCTCGAGTTTAGAGACCCAGTACTTC. This sequence encodes CASSGRLAGFEGFSSLETQYF.

The V and J genes are TRBV2 and TRBJ1-2; TRBD1 might be the D (6 bases). Trimming removed 4 bases from V and 7 bases from J, with 25 bases in between. CDR3 length: 17 amino acids. CDR1 is SNHLY and CDR2 is FYNNEI in the germline V gene. The CDR3 reads CASSGGGRAQGIGGYTF. CDR3 nucleotide sequence: TGTGCCAGCAGTGGGGGGGGAAGGGCACAGGGTATCGGTGGCTACACCTTC. The full variable domain, completed using reference TRBV2 and TRBJ1-2, is EPEVTQTPSHQVTQMGQEVILRCVPISNHLYFYWYRQILGQKVEFLVSFYNNEISEKSEIFDDQFSVERPDGSNFTLKIRSTKLEDSAMYFCASSGGGRAQGIGGYTFGSGTRLTVV.

CDR3 nucleotides: TGTGCCAGTAGTATAGCCGACATACAAGAGACCCAGTACTTC. Its protein is CASSIADIQETQYF. The V gene is TRBV19, the J gene TRBJ2-5; D ambiguous. The V end lost 1 base, the J end lost 2 bases, and 8 bases lay between the germline ends. Per germline, CDR1 LNHDA and CDR2 SQIVND (reference sequence). The CDR3 is made up of 14 amino acids.

The chain carries TRBV19 and TRBJ2-2; weak D call: TRBD1 (6 bases). The V gene lost 5 bases and the J gene lost 5 bases, with 9 bases spanning the gap. This CDR3 has 13 amino acids. Germline values: CDR1 LNHDA, CDR2 SQIVND (reference sequence). CDR3: CASSPQGTGELFF. The DNA of the CDR3 is TGTGCCAGTAGTCCCCAGGGGACCGGGGAGCTGTTTTTT.

The chain joins TRBV7-2 to TRBJ2-1; TRBD2 matches at 11 bases. Germline V gives CDR1 SGHTA, CDR2 FQGNSA. The CDR3 consists of 15 residues. The V gene end was trimmed by 1 base and the J gene end by 6 bases; junction bases not matched to a gene: 2. For the CDR3, the DNA is TGTGCCAGCAGCTTAGTAGCGGGAGGGCCCAATGAGCAGTTCTTC. It is translated as CASSLVAGGPNEQFF.

The rearrangement uses TRBV11-2 and TRBJ2-7; maybe TRBD1 (6 bases). CDR1 and CDR2 (germline): SGHAT, FQNNGV. This CDR3 contains 14 residues. V lost 0 bases and J 3 bases, leaving 9 bases between the germline ends. This CDR3 is CASSLELGGYEQYF. In DNA form, the CDR3 reads TGTGCCAGCAGCTTAGAACTAGGGGGCTACGAGCAGTACTTC.

The genes are TRBV11-2 and TRBJ2-2; D possibly corresponds to TRBD1 (6 bases). Germline values: CDR1 SGHAT, CDR2 FQNNGV. Trimming removed 4 bases from V and 6 bases from J, with 12 bases in between. The CDR3 is 14 residues long. The CDR3 bases are TGTGCCAGCAGCTCGGAAGGACAGTCCGGGGAGCTGTTTTTT. Translated, it gives CASSSEGQSGELFF.

This chain joins TRBV7-6 and TRBJ2-1, with TRBD2 identical over 7 bases. The CDR3 totals 16 residues. Per germline, CDR1 SGHVS and CDR2 FNYEAQ. Trimming at V came to 5 bases and at J to 6 bases, leaving 13 bases not matched to a gene. CDR3 bases: TGTGCCAGCAGCCCATTCGGGAGGCCCCCCCGCAATGAGCAGTTCTTC. It codes for CASSPFGRPPRNEQFF.

The rearrangement joins TRBV9 to TRBJ1-2, with 10 bases identical to TRBD1. Trimming at V came to 4 bases and at J to 6 bases, leaving 9 bases not matched to a gene. This CDR3 region has 15 residues. In germline, CDR1 is SGDLS, CDR2 YYNGEE. The CDR3 DNA reads TGTGCCAGCAGCCCCCCCCGGGACAGGGGACATGGCTACACCTTC. Translating gives CASSPPRDRGHGYTF.

This clone turned up a few times. The rearrangement uses TRBV6-1 and TRBJ1-3, with 7 nucleotides matching TRBD1. Germline V gene lookup returns CDR1 MNHNS and CDR2 SASEGT. V was clipped by 3 bases and J by 2 bases; unmatched bases: 7. This CDR3 spans 16 amino acids. The CDR3 DNA sequence: TGTGCCAGCAGTGAGGCTACGACAGGGACTGGAAACACCATATATTTT. It encodes CASSEATTGTGNTIYF.

This clone was seen a handful of times. This chain links TRBV12-3 or TRBV12-4 with TRBJ2-3; D is unclear. This CDR3 has 13 residues. V was shortened by 6 bases and J by 4 bases, with 11 bases between the two germline ends. This CDR3 reads CASSLQMADTQYF. The CDR3 bases are TGTGCCAGCAGCCTACAGATGGCAGATACGCAGTATTTT.

This clone was counted only a few times. The chain employs TRBV6-1 and TRBJ1-2; 9 bases line up with TRBD1. The CDR3 consists of 15 residues. With 2 bases clipped from V and 2 bases from J, the junction kept 3 bases outside the gene matches. Germline CDR1 and CDR2: MNHNS and SASEGT. The chain's CDR3 is CASSEWGQGNYGYTF. CDR3 sequence (DNA): TGTGCCAGCAGTGAATGGGGACAGGGCAACTATGGCTACACCTTC.